The text below deals with one T cell receptor beta chain. Which antigen it targets is not known. Nothing much larger sits one base from this clone, and base qualities are not available. The data belong to a study of PD-1 blockade in classical Hodgkin lymphoma (dated by TCRdb to the early 2020s). Background for the entire study: The study used TCR beta sequencing and CyTOF to define a peripheral blood immune signature of response to PD-1 blockade in classical Hodgkin lymphoma.

Genomic DNA was isolated using the Qiagen DNeasy kit from unsorted PBMCs as well as from negatively selected CD4+ and CD8+ fractions. TCR beta CDR3 regions were subjected to amplification by immunoSEQ multiplex PCR with primers that anneal to V and J segments. A synthetic immune receptor repertoire was used to minimize amplification bias, and any residual bias was removed computationally once sequencing was done. Processing in the source paper ran as follows. Repertoire diversity was quantified as the Shannon entropy index using custom Python scripts. Unsorted, CD4+ and CD8+ repertoires were examined separately, except in combined analyses, for which CD4+ and CD8+ sequences were merged in silico. The table was pulled from immuneACCESS by TCRdb, which kept in-frame rearrangements only. Such tables lose some clones; where checked, under half of the loss comes from unresolved V genes, and the rest has no known cause. That table is the source of V, J and clone size, and D and trimming were worked out from the DNA. This sample gives tens of thousands of clones in total; 90% to 95% of them show up just once. The top ten clonotypes cover about 2.3% of the sample.

General study outcomes and caveats: Newly diagnosed patients were reported to have lower baseline TCR diversity than healthy donors, and relapsed/refractory patients were reported to have lower baseline TCR diversity still. The study covered only a single clinical trial cohort, and the causes of the repertoire differences, possibly disease activity or prior therapy, were still not defined.

V is cut back by 4 bases and J by 3 bases, with 4 bases in the junction unmatched. CDR1 and CDR2 were assigned from the germline V gene as SNHLY and FYNNEI. The CDR3 holds 14 amino acids from the cysteine to the phenylalanine. CDR3 DNA only is kept here, 42 bases in frame from base 1. The label giving this sample's time point can be read as: newly diagnosed, previously untreated cHL patient sample. As a comparison group for the relapsed/refractory trial patients, PBMCs were sequenced from patients with newly diagnosed, previously untreated classical Hodgkin lymphoma. Peripheral blood was collected in 8 mL Vacutainer Cell Preparation Tubes, from which PBMCs were isolated by centrifugation and then cryopreserved.

This sequence uses TRBV2 and TRBJ2-3; 7 nucleotides in the junction match TRBD1. The receptor's source is a human donor with classical Hodgkin lymphoma. The sample taken for sequencing was peripheral blood mononuclear cells (PBMCs). CDR3 protein: CASSGQGETDTQYF. Here is the DNA: TGTGCCAGCAGTGGACAGGGTGAAACAGATACGCAGTATTTT.